A selection of T cell receptor beta chains follows, all from one sample in a study of tumor-infiltrating lymphocytes in oesophageal squamous cell carcinoma. Via MiXCR, TCRdb re-called the PCR reads, giving one row per CDR3 protein. The table records 9,000 to 13,000 distinct CDR3 sequences, 58% of them present only once. The specimen was esophageal tumor tissue. The source of these receptors is a female donor with esophageal squamous cell carcinoma. CDR3s include the opening cysteine and the closing phenylalanine or tryptophan. The order of the fields is D gene, clone size, V gene, J gene, CDR3 DNA, CDR3 protein. D genes are given only for firm matches. Clone size, where shown, is once, few, many, or a class for clones that have expanded.

D: .
size: .
V: TRBV6-2/TRBV6-3
J: TRBJ2-7
DNA: TGTGCCAGCAGTTTTTCAGGCCGCGAGCAGTACTTC
CDR3: CASSFSGREQYF

D: TRBD2
size: .
V: TRBV12-3/TRBV12-4
J: TRBJ2-7
DNA: TGTGCCAGCAGGTACGGGGGGGCCTCCTACGAGCAGTACTTC
CDR3: CASRYGGASYEQYF

D: TRBD1
size: .
V: TRBV19
J: TRBJ2-5
DNA: TGTGCCAGTAGTATGAGACAGGGTACTGAGCAGTACTTC
CDR3: CASSMRQGTEQYF

D: .
size: .
V: TRBV11-2
J: TRBJ2-1
DNA: TGTGCCAGCAGCTTAGATCCAGAAGGAGAAGGTTCCTACAATGAGCAGTTCTTC
CDR3: CASSLDPEGEGSYNEQFF

D: .
size: .
V: TRBV6-5
J: TRBJ2-7
DNA: TGTGCCAGCAGTTACACGGCCCTCAGGGGTAGCGAGCAGTACTTC
CDR3: CASSYTALRGSEQYF

D: .
size: .
V: TRBV7-4
J: TRBJ2-3
DNA: TGTGCCAGCAGCTCACCCGGGTCTAGCACAGATACGCAGTATTTT
CDR3: CASSSPGSSTDTQYF

D: TRBD1
size: medium-sized
V: TRBV7-6
J: TRBJ2-7
DNA: TGTGCCAGCAGCCGGAACCCGGGACAGGGATACGACGAGCAGTACTTC
CDR3: CASSRNPGQGYDEQYF

D: TRBD2
size: .
V: TRBV9
J: TRBJ2-1
DNA: TGTGCCAGCAGCGTAGAGAGCGGGATTTTCTCCTACAATGAGCAGTTCTTC
CDR3: CASSVESGIFSYNEQFF

D: .
size: many
V: TRBV19
J: TRBJ2-1
DNA: TGTGCCAGTAGTACTAGCAATCCTATTTACAATGAGCAGTTCTTC
CDR3: CASSTSNPIYNEQFF

D: TRBD2
size: .
V: TRBV12-3/TRBV12-4
J: TRBJ2-3
DNA: TGTGCCAGCAGTCCAACTAGCGGAGGGTCCGATACGCAGTATTTT
CDR3: CASSPTSGGSDTQYF

D: .
size: few
V: TRBV3-1
J: TRBJ2-7
DNA: TGTGCCAGCAGCCAAGGGACGGGACTCTATTTTTACGAGCAGTACTTC
CDR3: CASSQGTGLYFYEQYF

D: .
size: few
V: TRBV7-9
J: TRBJ2-3
DNA: TGTGCCAGCAGCCTCTTTCGGGGCTTCACAGATACGCAGTATTTT
CDR3: CASSLFRGFTDTQYF

D: .
size: .
V: TRBV6-2/TRBV6-3
J: TRBJ2-2
DNA: TGTGCCAGCAGCGGGGGGACAGGATGGAACACCGGGGAGCTGTTTTTT
CDR3: CASSGGTGWNTGELFF